This T cell receptor (beta chain) was sequenced for a study of cytomegalovirus exposure and HLA in healthy donors (dated 2017 in TCRdb). Regarding the research as a whole: An earlier analysis of under 600 of the donors reported roughly 270 Gb of sequence data and 117 million unique TCR beta sequences from about 179 million T cells. Approximately 300 gigabases of sequencing data and approximately 84 million unique TCR sequences were included in an early release covering about 600 HLA-typed donors. The genetic ancestry cluster associated with self-reported Caucasian donors included roughly four fifths of the roughly 380 genotyped donors. The study aimed to test whether cataloging public T cell receptors could reveal signatures of past pathogen exposure. The T cell repertoires of 700 or so subjects were profiled by immunosequencing and related to cytomegalovirus serostatus. A separate validation cohort of about 110 different subjects was used in addition to the roughly 700-subject first cohort. The study combined high-throughput TCR immunosequencing, statistical association of individual TCRs with disease status, and machine learning to predict cytomegalovirus infection status. To study patterns of TCR occurrence, a later analysis re-analyzed previously published TCR beta repertoires from hundreds of donors and added high-resolution HLA genotyping. The later analysis used no new phenotypic data to find candidate immune exposures, relying instead on TCR beta sequences and their occurrence across donors. In an earlier analysis of around 540 of the donors, high-throughput TCR beta sequencing was used to judge whether each TCR beta V gene segment behaved as functional or pseudogenic. Donor age, sex, ethnicity and CMV serostatus were compiled together with the repertoire data. Genome-wide SNP genotypes for about 65% of the roughly 700 donors were used in a later genetic analysis, which treated that subset as a discovery cohort. All discovery cohort repertoires had been generated using a single sequencing platform. Class I and class II HLA loci were covered by the typing at four-digit resolution. The number of typed donors differed by locus: roughly 629-640 for A, B, C, DRB1 and DQB1; 500 to 550 for DQA1; 606 for DPA1; and some 470 for DPB1. About five DR-DQ haplotypes were treated as single units for association and clustering because of strong linkage in the cohort. Across some 400 genotyped donors of the cohort, an average of about 240,000 unique TCR beta nucleotide sequences per donor were sequenced, and roughly a sixth of those sequences were non-productive.

Libraries were constructed by the immunoSEQ multiplex PCR assay. For the multiplex PCR, a mixture combining 60 forward primers for TCR Vbeta segments and 13 reverse primers for TCR Jbeta segments was used. The CDR3 region of rearranged TCR beta genes was amplified from genomic DNA by a multiplex PCR assay. Amplified TCR beta libraries were sequenced as 87-base-pair reads on the Illumina HiSeq System. The paper's processing steps were these. A later analysis counted about 80 million unique TCR beta chains across the 666 repertoires, and around 12 million of these chains were shared by at least two donors. A nearest-neighbor algorithm error-corrected the raw reads and collapsed the reads into unique sequences, merging closely related sequences to remove PCR and sequencing errors. V, D and J gene segments were assigned by aligning CDR3 sequences to IMGT reference sequences. For a sequence to be retained, a match of at least six nucleotides was required to both a V gene segment and a J gene segment. A rearrangement counted as productive if the CDR3 had no stop codons and remained in frame with V and J, and every other rearrangement counted as non-productive. CDR3 was defined according to IMGT convention as the region running from the second conserved V-encoded cysteine to the conserved J-encoded phenylalanine. In an earlier analysis of around 640 of the donors, sequences lacking an unambiguous match to a single V gene segment were excluded. An earlier analysis of approximately 590 of the donors classified V segments as functional when productive rearrangements were above 56.7% and as segregating when the standard deviation between donors was above 5%. A statistical classification framework was built to diagnose cytomegalovirus status from the catalog of TCR beta chain sequences. In a later analysis, V and J genes were assigned by comparing TCR nucleotide sequences against IMGT/GENE-DB human TR gene sequences. In a later analysis, CDR3 sequences and most-parsimonious VDJ recombination scenarios were assigned using the TCRdist pipeline. In a later analysis, each TCR beta chain was defined by its CDR3 amino acid sequence together with its V-gene family, and reads lacking a unique V-gene family were excluded. To address suspected cross-contamination and a sequencing artifact, a later analysis removed 450 to 700 highly shared, low-generation-probability nucleotide sequences. In a later analysis, a clonal expansion index for each public chain was calculated from normalized within-repertoire ranks of inferred template counts. In a later analysis, generation probabilities were computed using a VDJ recombination model fitted to out-of-frame rearrangements, and the results were checked against IGoR. In a later analysis, TCR-TCR, TCR-HLA and TCR-CMV co-occurrence was scored with hypergeometric tests, and a repertoire-size bias correction was applied to TCR pairs. To estimate false discovery rates, a later analysis permuted the HLA or CMV assignments 20 times. In a later analysis, co-occurring TCRs were grouped using DBSCAN, and TCRdist sequence similarity was added for clustering within HLA-allele-positive subsets. Repertoires with fewer than 30,000 or more than 120,000 public chains were left out of co-occurrence clustering, as were about 5 repertoires with anomalous nucleotide sharing. TCRdb's version of the immuneACCESS table is confined to in-frame rearrangements and falls short of the full clone set. An unresolved V gene accounts for under half of the shortfall where checked; the remainder is of unknown origin. V and J calls and clone size are as listed in that table; D and trimming were resolved from the DNA. The sample contains around 130,000 clones, under 90% of them found a single time. About 0.7% of the sample belongs to the ten largest clones.

Regarding this clone: It lacks a known antigen. No much larger clone exists at a distance of one base, and base qualities are not known.

In total, approximately 610 healthy bone marrow donors made up the cohort. At the time of sampling, all cohort members were nominally healthy, though unrecorded immune exposures were likely present. The donor was CMV seronegative and belonged to the group of 380 or so seronegative cohort members. Every donor gave a peripheral blood sample, and the peripheral blood mononuclear cells from that sample were used for TCR beta sequencing. The Qiagen DNeasy Blood Extraction Kit was used to extract genomic DNA from the blood cell samples. Trimming costs V 5 bases and J 9 bases, and their ends lie 13 bases apart. Taken from cysteine to phenylalanine, the CDR3 has 12 residues. The kept DNA is CDR3 alone, 36 bases in frame from the first base. The germline V gene (reference sequence) provides CDR1 SEHNR and CDR2 FQNEAQ. Broader findings and caveats from the paper: In a later analysis, the rate of TCR association differed among HLA loci, with DRB1 alleles having the most associated TCRs and HLA-C alleles having the fewest. The authors suggested that the approach could potentially be extended to other disease states and immunological phenotypes. In this cohort, only TCR beta chains were sequenced, and detectable features were limited by the absence of alpha or paired-chain data. When HLA alleles, especially DR and DQ, strongly co-occurred, attributing TCR associations to individual alleles was difficult. In a later analysis, most CMV-associated TCR beta chains were found to appear HLA-restricted, with HLA associations seemingly driven largely by CMV exposure. In a later analysis, several top co-occurrence clusters were reported to appear linked to parvovirus B19, influenza, CMV and Epstein-Barr virus. A later genetic analysis associated a missense DCLRE1C variant with V-gene and J-gene trimming of TCR beta chains, and an independent cohort replicated the association. The presence/absence analyses assumed that sequencing depth was roughly uniform across donors, and that assumption may not be true. Correlated functional status among segregating V segments might be attributable to linkage disequilibrium, but an unknown experimental factor could not be ruled out. A further reported finding was that TCR beta sequences accurately predicted the HLA-A and HLA-B alleles for most subjects in the first cohort. Most TCR sequences were observed very rarely across donors, whereas some public TCRs were present in many individuals. Compared with equally common non-associated chains, HLA-associated TCR beta chains in a later analysis were more clonally expanded and had lower generation probabilities. Because the 87-base-pair reads could not distinguish some IMGT-functional V segments, including TRBV6-2 and TRBV6-3, those segments were excluded. In an earlier analysis of more than 500 of the donors, most TCR beta V segments appeared in productive rearrangements about 87% or about 30% of the time, broadly matching IMGT annotations. In a later analysis, some 17,000 TCR beta sequences were associated with specific HLA alleles at a false discovery rate of 0.05. Because HLA typing was unavailable for some donors at each locus, only the typed subset was used in association tests. Immune exposure information for the cohort was limited to CMV serostatus. In both the original and validation cohorts, the classifier was reported to diagnose cytomegalovirus status with high specificity and sensitivity. Three of the identified cytomegalovirus-associated TCR beta chains were confirmed in vitro to be specific for cytomegalovirus antigens. According to a later genetic analysis, donors in an Asian-associated ancestry cluster had fewer N-insertions in productive TCRs than the approximately 630-donor mean. In the study, 150 to 200 TCR beta chains were listed as associated with cytomegalovirus. The sequencing pipeline was judged likely to have produced a cluster of highly shared sequence variants as a technical artifact. Because counts were too low, 15 to 20 rarely observed V segments, including chromosome 9 orphons, were left out of the earlier analysis of 587 of the donors.

This receptor was taken from a man aged 18 to 30 in good health and CMV-seronegative. Sequenced: PBMCs. The chain links TRBV7-9 with TRBJ1-1, and perhaps TRBD1 as D gene, on 5 matching bases. In nucleotide form, the sequence is TGTGCCAGCAGCGGGGGGAGGACCCAAGCTTTCTTT. Translated, this gives CASSGGRTQAFF.